This entry features one T cell receptor beta chain sequence. These data come from a study of shared clonotypes between healthy human individuals. This table comes from immunoSEQ multiplex PCR, and its TCRdb copy is limited to in-frame clones, with some not included. The repertoire has a few million clones, approximately 93% of them found once; the top ten carry 0.39%. Germline V CDR1 and CDR2: SNHLY, FYNNEI. After removal of 6 bases from V and 2 bases from J, the junction contained 10 bases not matched to a gene. This CDR3 comprises 16 residues. This clonotype originated in a man between 18 and 35 years old in good health. Some clones in this sample may be carry-over from other donors' samples. The V call is TRBV2, the J call TRBJ2-3, with TRBD2 matching 8 bases. The sequenced sample was naive CD4+ T cells from PBMCs. Subset denoted: CD45RA+ positively selected. Written as DNA, the CDR3 is TGTGCCAGCAGCCCCCGGAGCGGGGGCCTCACAGATACGCAGTATTTT. Protein product: CASSPRSGGLTDTQYF.